The source of this TCR beta chain is a study of T cells expressing NK-cell markers. Background on the study: One of the eight sequenced donors was seronegative, whereas the other seven were HCMV-seropositive.

CDR1 is DFQATT and CDR2 is SNEGSKA in the germline V gene (reference sequence). The CDR3 sequence is 13 residues long. Whole-study findings and limits: The leading position in the CD3+CD56-NKG2C+ fraction of several donors also went to these clonotypes.

On this clonotype itself: The antigen is undetermined.

Making the TCR beta cDNA relied on 5'RACE template switching with UMIs. TCRdb reprocessed the 5' RACE reads and keeps a single row for each CDR3 protein, giving no DNA. The listing records 400,000 to 550,000 distinct CDR3 sequences. This clonotype was sampled from a woman between 18 and 70 years old in good health. Sequenced material: blood T cells: a sorted CD56 or NKG2C T cell subset, CD4+ or CD8+ T cells, or bulk PBMC T cells (not recorded which). The chain uses TRBV20-1 and TRBJ2-7; the TRBD1 assignment by TCRdb is unverifiable without DNA. The chain's CDR3 is CSAPGASRDEQYF.